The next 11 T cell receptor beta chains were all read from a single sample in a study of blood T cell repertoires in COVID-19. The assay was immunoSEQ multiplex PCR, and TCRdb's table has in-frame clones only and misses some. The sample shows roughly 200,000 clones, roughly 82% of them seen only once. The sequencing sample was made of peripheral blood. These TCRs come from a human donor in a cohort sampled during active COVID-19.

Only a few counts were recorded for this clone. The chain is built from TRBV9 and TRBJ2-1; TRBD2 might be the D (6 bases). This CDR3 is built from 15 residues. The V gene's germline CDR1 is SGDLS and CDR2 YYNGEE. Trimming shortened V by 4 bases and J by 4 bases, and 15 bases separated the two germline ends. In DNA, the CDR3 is TGTGCCAGCAGCCCCGGGGTAGCGGCTTACAATGAGCAGTTCTTC. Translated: CASSPGVAAYNEQFF.

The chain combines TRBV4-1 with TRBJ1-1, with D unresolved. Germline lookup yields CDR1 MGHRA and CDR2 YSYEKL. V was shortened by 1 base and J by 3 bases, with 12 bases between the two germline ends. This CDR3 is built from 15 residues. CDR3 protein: CASSQVFTSHTEAFF. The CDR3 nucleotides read TGCGCCAGCAGCCAAGTTTTCACATCCCACACTGAAGCTTTCTTT.

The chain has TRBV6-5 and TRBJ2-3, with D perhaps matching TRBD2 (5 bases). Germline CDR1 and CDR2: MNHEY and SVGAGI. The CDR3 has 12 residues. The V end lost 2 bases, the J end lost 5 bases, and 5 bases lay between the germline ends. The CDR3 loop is CASSYAGDTQYF. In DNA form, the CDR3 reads TGTGCCAGCAGTTACGCGGGAGATACGCAGTATTTT.

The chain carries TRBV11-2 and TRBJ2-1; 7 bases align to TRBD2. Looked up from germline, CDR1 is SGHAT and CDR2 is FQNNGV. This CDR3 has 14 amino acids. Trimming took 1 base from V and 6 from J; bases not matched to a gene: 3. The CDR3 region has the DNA TGTGCCAGCAGCTTAGGACTAGCTAGCAATGAGCAGTTCTTC. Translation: CASSLGLASNEQFF.

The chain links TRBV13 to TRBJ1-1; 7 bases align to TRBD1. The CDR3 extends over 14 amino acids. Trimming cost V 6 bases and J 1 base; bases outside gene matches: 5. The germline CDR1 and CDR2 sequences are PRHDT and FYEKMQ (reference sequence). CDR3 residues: CASRGRGTNTEAFF. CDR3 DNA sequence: TGTGCCAGCAGGGGCAGGGGGACGAACACTGAAGCTTTCTTT.

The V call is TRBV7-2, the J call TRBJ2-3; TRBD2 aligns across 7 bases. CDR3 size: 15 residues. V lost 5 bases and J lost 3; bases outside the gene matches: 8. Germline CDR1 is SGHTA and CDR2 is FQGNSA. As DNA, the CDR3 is TGTGCCAGCAGCCCGCGCGGGAGCGAGACAGATACGCAGTATTTT. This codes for CASSPRGSETDTQYF. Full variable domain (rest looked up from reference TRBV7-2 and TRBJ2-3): GAGVSQSPSNKVTEKGKDVELRCDPISGHTALYWYRQSLGQGLEFLIYFQGNSAPDKSGLPSDRFSAERTGGSVSTLTIQRTQQEDSAVYLCASSPRGSETDTQYFGPGTRLTVL.

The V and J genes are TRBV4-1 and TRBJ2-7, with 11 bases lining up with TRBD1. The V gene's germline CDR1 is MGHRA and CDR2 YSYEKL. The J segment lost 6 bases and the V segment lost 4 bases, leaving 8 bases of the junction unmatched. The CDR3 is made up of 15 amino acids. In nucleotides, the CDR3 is TGCGCCAGCAGCCCCGGACAGGGGGCGCCCGCCGAGCAGTACTTC. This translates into CASSPGQGAPAEQYF.

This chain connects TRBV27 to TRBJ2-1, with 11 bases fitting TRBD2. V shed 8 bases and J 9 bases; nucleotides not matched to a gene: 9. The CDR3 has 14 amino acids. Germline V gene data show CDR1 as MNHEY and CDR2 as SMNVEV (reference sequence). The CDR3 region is CASDIAGGPGEQFF. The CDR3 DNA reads TGTGCCAGCGATATAGCGGGAGGGCCGGGTGAGCAGTTCTTC.

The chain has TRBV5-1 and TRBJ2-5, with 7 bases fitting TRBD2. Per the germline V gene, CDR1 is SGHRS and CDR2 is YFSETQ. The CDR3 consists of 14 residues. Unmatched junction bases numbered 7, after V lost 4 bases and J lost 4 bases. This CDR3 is CASSIGPGGETQYF. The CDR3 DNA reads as TGCGCCAGCAGCATCGGACCGGGAGGAGAGACCCAGTACTTC.

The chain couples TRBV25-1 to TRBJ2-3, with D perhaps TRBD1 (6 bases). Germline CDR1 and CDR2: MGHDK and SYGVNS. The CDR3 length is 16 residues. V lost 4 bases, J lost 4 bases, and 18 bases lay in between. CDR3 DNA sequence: TGTGCCAGCAGTGGATCTGGGGGCGCGCTATCAGATACGCAGTATTTT. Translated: CASSGSGGALSDTQYF.

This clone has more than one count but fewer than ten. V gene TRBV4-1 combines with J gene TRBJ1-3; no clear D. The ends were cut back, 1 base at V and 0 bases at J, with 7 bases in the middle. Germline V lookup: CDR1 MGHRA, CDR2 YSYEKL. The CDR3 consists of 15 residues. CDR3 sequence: CASSQAGNSGNTIYF. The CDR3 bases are TGCGCCAGCAGCCAAGCGGGGAACTCTGGAAACACCATATATTTT.